A single T cell receptor (beta chain) is shown here with its context. Its antigen remains unidentified. With 6 bases clipped from V and 0 bases from J, the junction kept 0 bases outside the gene matches. The CDR3 totals 13 residues. CDR1 is LNHNV and CDR2 is YYDKDF in the germline V gene (reference sequence). Assay used: immunoSEQ multiplex PCR; TCRdb lists only in-frame clones, some missing. The sample consists of 5,000 to 6,500 clones, roughly four fifths of them appearing once. This sample was included in a study of early stage breast cancer tumors. Study at large: About 80% of the 16 invasive tumors were ER+, PR+ and HER2-. The study, taken as a whole, reports: Most shared enriched TCRB sequences were commonly generated ones.

Material: normal breast tissue next to the tumor. The sequence derives from a person between 35 and 49 years old with breast cancer. The V call is TRBV15, the J call TRBJ1-1, with 8 positions matching TRBD1. CDR3: CATRDRVNTEAFF. For the CDR3, the DNA is TGTGCCACCAGGGACAGGGTGAACACTGAAGCTTTCTTT.